This T cell receptor beta chain was documented in a study of regulatory T cells in long-lasting Graves disease. This clonotype has at least ten counts. Trimming pared 10 bases from V and 2 bases from J, leaving 14 bases between. CDR1 MDHEN and CDR2 SYDVKM come from the germline V gene. CDR3 length: 14 residues. Assembly of TCR beta libraries relied on iRepertoire HTBI primers together with Arm-PCR of CDR3 regions. TCRdb re-derived calls from the multiplex PCR reads in MiXCR, one entry per CDR3 protein. The sample lists about 220,000 distinct CDR3 sequences, approximately 18% occurring once. The time point denotes: newly diagnosed GD, antithyroid drugs for less than 3 months. Following extraction of RNA from PBMCs, that RNA was used to make the TCR library. These data also formed part of another study, on T cells in Graves' hyperthyroidism and ophthalmopathy. As reported in that work: Graves' hyperthyroidism showing no ophthalmopathy progression within 18 months was considered stable.

The chain has TRBV28 and TRBJ2-2; D is perhaps TRBD1 (5 bases). Here the sequenced sample was peripheral blood mononuclear cells (PBMCs), taken at new diagnosis, from a patient treated with antithyroid drugs. The receptor comes from a woman aged 25 to 39 with Graves disease. CDR3 protein: CATRVDLNTGELFF. The CDR3 nucleotides are TGTGCCACCAGGGTGGACCTAAACACCGGGGAGCTGTTTTTT.